These 4 T cell receptor beta chains originate from one sample sequenced in a study of blood T cells in healthy people across ages. For the second PCR, which ran for roughly 6 to 12 cycles, a sample-barcoded 5' primer and a J-beta primer mix were used. TCRdb itself ran the 5' RACE reads through MiXCR, one entry per CDR3 protein. The sample lists about 830,000 distinct CDR3 sequences, about 59% occurring once. The sequencing input was blood. The receptors shown here come from a man in his thirties or forties in good health.

This clonotype was observed a few times. The chain couples TRBV20-1 to TRBJ2-1; 9 bases line up with TRBD2. CDR3 length: 21 residues. In germline, CDR1 is DFQATT, CDR2 SNEGSKA (reference sequence). V lost 5 bases and J lost 0; bases outside the gene matches: 23. The CDR3 reads CSAGVRAPGLAGLSSYNEQFF. CDR3 nucleotide sequence: TGCAGTGCTGGCGTACGTGCGCCCGGCCTAGCGGGATTGAGCTCCTACAATGAGCAGTTCTTC.

This clonotype was found a few times. V and J are TRBV4-2 and TRBJ1-1; 9 nucleotides match TRBD1. Trimming removed 6 bases from V and 1 base from J; junction bases left unmatched: 6. Per the germline V gene, CDR1 is LGHNA and CDR2 is YNFKEQ. This CDR3 region has 15 residues. The CDR3 coding sequence is TGTGCCAGCAGTCCCGGGACAGGGAGGAACACTGAAGCTTTCTTT. This encodes CASSPGTGRNTEAFF.

The J gene is TRBJ1-1, the V gene TRBV14; possibly TRBD1 for D (5 bases). Trimming took 8 bases from V and 2 from J, leaving 15 bases between them. The CDR3 contains 14 residues. Germline V gene sequence: CDR1 SGHDN, CDR2 FVKESK. CDR3: CASSRDGSNTEAFF. Here the CDR3 DNA reads TGTGCCAGCTCCCGGGACGGATCTAACACTGAAGCTTTCTTT.

The genes are TRBV28 and TRBJ1-2, with TRBD1 as a possible D gene (5 bases). Germline V gene sequence: CDR1 MDHEN, CDR2 SYDVKM. The CDR3 contains 13 residues. V lost 5 bases and J 6 bases, leaving 13 bases between the germline ends. The CDR3 is CASSVTAFNGYTF. The CDR3 region has the DNA TGTGCCAGCAGTGTGACAGCATTCAATGGCTACACCTTC.